This T cell receptor (beta chain) originates from a study of long-term antiretroviral therapy in people with HIV. An immunoSEQ assay, version v3.0, was performed at survey level. Sequenced by immunoSEQ multiplex PCR; TCRdb stores in-frame clones only, minus some. Of 20,000 to 30,000 clones detected, 80% to 90% appear once; the ten largest clones hold 15% to 20%. Trimming took 5 bases from V and 4 from J; bases not matched to a gene: 6. The germline gives CDR1 SGHVS, CDR2 FQNEAQ. The CDR3 has 14 residues. This specimen consisted of unsorted PBMCs, obtained 1.2 years after starting antiretroviral therapy. V usage is TRBV7-8 and J usage is TRBJ2-7, with 9 bases identical to TRBD1. The TCR sequence derives from a man between 50 and 59 years old with HIV. The chain's CDR3 is CASSGQGRRYEQYF. DNA for the CDR3: TGTGCCAGCAGCGGACAGGGGAGGCGGTACGAGCAGTACTTC. Full variable domain (rest looked up from reference TRBV7-8 and TRBJ2-7): GAGVSQSPRYKVAKRGQDVALRCDPISGHVSLFWYQQALGQGPEFLTYFQNEAQLDKSGLPSDRFFAERPEGSVSTLKIQRTQQEDSAVYLCASSGQGRRYEQYFGPGTRLTVT.